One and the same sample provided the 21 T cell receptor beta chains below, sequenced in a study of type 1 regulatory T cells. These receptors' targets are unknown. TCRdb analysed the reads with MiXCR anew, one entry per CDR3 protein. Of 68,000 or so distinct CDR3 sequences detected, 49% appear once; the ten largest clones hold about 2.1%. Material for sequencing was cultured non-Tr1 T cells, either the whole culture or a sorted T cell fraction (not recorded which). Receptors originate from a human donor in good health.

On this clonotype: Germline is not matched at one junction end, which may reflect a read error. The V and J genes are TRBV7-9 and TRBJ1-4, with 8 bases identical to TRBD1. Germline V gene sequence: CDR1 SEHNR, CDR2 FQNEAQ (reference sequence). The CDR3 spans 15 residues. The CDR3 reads CGSSLAQGASEKLFF. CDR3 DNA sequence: TGTGGCAGCAGCTTAGCCCAGGGGGCGAGTGAAAAACTGTTTTTT. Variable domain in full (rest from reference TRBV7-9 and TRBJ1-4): DTGVSQNPRHKITKRGQNVTFRCDPISEHNRLYWYRQTLGQGPEFLTYFQNEAQLEKSRLLSDRFSAERPKGSFSTLEIQRTEQGDSAMYLCGSSLAQGASEKLFFGSGTQLSVL.

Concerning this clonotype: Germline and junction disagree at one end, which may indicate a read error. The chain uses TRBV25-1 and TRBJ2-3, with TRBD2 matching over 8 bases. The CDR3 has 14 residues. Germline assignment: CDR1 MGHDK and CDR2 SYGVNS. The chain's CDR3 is CTSSVGGGTDTQYF. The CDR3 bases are TGTACCAGCAGTGTCGGGGGGGGCACAGATACGCAGTATTTT.

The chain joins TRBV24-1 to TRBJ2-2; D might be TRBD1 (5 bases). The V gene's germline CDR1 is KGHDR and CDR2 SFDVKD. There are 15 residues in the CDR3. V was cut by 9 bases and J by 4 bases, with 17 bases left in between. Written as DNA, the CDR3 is TGTGCCACCGGAATAAAGACAGCAGCCACCGGGGAGCTGTTTTTT. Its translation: CATGIKTAATGELFF.

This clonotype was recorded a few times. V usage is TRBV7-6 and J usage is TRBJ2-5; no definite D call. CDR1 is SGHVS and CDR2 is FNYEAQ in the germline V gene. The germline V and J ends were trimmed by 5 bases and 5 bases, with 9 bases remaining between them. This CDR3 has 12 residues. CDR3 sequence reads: CASSPAMETQYF. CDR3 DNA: TGTGCCAGCAGCCCCGCCATGGAGACCCAGTACTTC.

The DNA of the CDR3 is TGCAGTGCTAGATGGCCAGACTCTGGAAACACCATATATTTT. Translated: CSARWPDSGNTIYF. The rearrangement links TRBV20-1 to TRBJ1-3; D is ambiguous. The V end was cut by 2 bases, the J end by 0 bases, with 8 bases between. CDR1 DFQATT and CDR2 SNEGSKA come from the germline V gene (reference sequence). CDR3 length equals 14 residues.

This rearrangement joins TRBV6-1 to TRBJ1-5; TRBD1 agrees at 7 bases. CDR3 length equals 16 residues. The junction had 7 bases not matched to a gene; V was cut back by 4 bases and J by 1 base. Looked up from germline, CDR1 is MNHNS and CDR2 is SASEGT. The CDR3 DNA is TGTGCCAGCAGTGGGGAAACAGGGGTAAGCAATCAGCCCCAGCATTTT. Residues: CASSGETGVSNQPQHF.

The CDR3 DNA is TGTGCCAGCAAGCTCTCCGGGACTAGAGTCTCTGAGCAGTTCTTC. It specifies CASKLSGTRVSEQFF. The chain employs TRBV27 and TRBJ2-1, with 8 bases identical to TRBD2. Trimming removed 7 bases from V and 9 bases from J; junction bases left unmatched: 14. The CDR3 extends over 15 amino acids. Per the germline V gene, CDR1 is MNHEY and CDR2 is SMNVEV (reference sequence).

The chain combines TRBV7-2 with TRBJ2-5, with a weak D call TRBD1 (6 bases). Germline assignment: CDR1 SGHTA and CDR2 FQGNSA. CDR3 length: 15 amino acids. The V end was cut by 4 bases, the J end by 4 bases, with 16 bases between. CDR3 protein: CASSSTGRGRETQYF. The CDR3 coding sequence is TGTGCCAGCAGCTCCACCGGCAGGGGACGAGAGACCCAGTACTTC.

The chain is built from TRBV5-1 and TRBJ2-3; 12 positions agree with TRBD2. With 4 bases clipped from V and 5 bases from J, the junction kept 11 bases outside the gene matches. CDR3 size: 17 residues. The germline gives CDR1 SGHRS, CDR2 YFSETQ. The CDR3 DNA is TGCGCCAGCAGCCCTGAACTAGCGGGGGGACAACGAGATACGCAGTATTTT. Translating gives CASSPELAGGQRDTQYF.

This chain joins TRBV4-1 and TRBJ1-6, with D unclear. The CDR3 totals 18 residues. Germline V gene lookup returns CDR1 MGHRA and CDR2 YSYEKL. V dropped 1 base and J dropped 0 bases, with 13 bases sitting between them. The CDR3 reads CASSQGRPASSYNSPLHF. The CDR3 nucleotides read TGCGCCAGCAGCCAAGGTCGTCCAGCGAGCTCCTATAATTCACCCCTCCACTTT.

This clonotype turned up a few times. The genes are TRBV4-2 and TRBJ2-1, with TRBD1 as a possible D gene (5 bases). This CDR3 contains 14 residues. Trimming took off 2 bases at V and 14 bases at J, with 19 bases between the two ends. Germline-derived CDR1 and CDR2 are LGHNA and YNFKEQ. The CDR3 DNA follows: TGTGCCAGCAGCCAAAACCTTAAAGACAGTCTGAAGTTCTTC. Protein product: CASSQNLKDSLKFF.

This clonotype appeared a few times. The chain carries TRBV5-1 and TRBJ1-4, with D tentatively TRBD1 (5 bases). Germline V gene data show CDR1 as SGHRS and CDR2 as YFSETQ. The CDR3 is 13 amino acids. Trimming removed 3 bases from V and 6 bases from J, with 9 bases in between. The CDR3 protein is CASSYGGDEKLFF. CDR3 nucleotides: TGCGCCAGCAGCTATGGGGGGGATGAAAAACTGTTTTTT.

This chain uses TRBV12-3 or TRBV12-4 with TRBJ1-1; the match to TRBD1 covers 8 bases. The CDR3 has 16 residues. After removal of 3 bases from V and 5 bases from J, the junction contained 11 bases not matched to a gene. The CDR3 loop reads CASSFTRGTGGTEAFF. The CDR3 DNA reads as TGTGCCAGCAGTTTCACCAGGGGGACAGGTGGAACTGAAGCTTTCTTT.

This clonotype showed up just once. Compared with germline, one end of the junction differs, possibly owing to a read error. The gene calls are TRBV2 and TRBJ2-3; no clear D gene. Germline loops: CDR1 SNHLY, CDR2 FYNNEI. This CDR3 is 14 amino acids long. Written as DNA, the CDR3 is TGTGCCGGCAGTGTTTTAAGAAGCACAGATACGCAGTATTTT. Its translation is CAGSVLRSTDTQYF. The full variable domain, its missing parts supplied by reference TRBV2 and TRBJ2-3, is EPEVTQTPSHQVTQMGQEVILRCVPISNHLYFYWYRQILGQKVEFLVSFYNNEISEKSEIFDDQFSVERPDGSNFTLKIRSTKLEDSAMYFCAGSVLRSTDTQYFGPGTRLTVL.

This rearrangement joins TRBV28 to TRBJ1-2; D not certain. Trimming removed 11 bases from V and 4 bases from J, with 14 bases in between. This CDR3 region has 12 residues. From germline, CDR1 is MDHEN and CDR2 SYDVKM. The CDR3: CAGTGILYGYTF. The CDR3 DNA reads TGTGCCGGCACCGGAATACTCTATGGCTACACCTTC.

CDR3 bases: TGCGCCAGCAGGGGACTAGCGGGGAACAATGAGCAGTTCTTC. The encoded protein is CASRGLAGNNEQFF. This chain connects TRBV5-1 to TRBJ2-1, with TRBD2 identical over 13 bases. Germline CDR1 SGHRS, CDR2 YFSETQ. CDR3 size: 14 residues. V shed 5 bases and J 5 bases; nucleotides not matched to a gene: 1.

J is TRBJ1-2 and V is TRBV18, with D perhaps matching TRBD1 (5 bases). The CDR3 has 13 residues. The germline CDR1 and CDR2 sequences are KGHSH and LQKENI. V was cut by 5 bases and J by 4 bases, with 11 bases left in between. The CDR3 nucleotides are TGTGCCAGCTCAACGGAGACAGCCTATGGCTACACCTTC. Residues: CASSTETAYGYTF.

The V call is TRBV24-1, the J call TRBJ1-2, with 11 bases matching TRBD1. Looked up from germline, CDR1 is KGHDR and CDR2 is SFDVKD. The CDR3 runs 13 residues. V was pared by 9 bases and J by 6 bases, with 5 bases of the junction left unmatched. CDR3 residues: CATQDRGRDGYTF. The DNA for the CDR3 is TGTGCCACCCAGGACAGGGGGCGAGATGGCTACACCTTC.

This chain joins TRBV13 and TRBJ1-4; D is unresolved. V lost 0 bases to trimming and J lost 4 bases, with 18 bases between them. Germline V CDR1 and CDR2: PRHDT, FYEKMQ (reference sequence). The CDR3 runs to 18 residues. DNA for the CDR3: TGTGCCAGCAGCTTAGGGGCCCGTAGGGCCGGTTTTAATGAAAAACTGTTTTTT. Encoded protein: CASSLGARRAGFNEKLFF.

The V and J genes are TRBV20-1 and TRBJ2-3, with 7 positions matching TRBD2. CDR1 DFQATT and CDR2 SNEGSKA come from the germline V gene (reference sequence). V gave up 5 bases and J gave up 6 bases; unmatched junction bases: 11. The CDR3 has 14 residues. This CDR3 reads CSAVGGHLKDTQYF. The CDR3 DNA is TGCAGTGCTGTGGGAGGGCACCTTAAGGATACGCAGTATTTT.

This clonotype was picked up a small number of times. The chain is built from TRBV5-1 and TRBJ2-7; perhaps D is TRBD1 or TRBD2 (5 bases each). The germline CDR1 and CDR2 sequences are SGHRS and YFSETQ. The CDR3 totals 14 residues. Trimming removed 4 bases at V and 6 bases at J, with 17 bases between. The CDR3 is CASSLSREIGEQYF. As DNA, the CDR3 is TGCGCCAGCAGCCTTTCCAGGGAGATCGGCGAGCAGTACTTC. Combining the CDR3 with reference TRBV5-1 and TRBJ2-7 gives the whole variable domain KAGVTQTPRYLIKTRGQQVTLSCSPISGHRSVSWYQQTPGQGLQFLFEYFSETQRNKGNFPGRFSGRQFSNSRSEMNVSTLELGDSALYLCASSLSREIGEQYFGPGTRLTVT.